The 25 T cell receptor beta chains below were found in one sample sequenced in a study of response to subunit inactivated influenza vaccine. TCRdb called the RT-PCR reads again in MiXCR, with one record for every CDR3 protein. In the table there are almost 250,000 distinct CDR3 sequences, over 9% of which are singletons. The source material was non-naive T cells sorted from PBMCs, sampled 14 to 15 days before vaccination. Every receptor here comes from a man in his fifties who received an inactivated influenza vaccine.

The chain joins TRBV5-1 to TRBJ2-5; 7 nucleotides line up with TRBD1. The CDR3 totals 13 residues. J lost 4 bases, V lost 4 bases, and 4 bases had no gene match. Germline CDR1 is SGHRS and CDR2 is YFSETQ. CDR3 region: CASSRWTGETQYF. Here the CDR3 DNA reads TGCGCCAGCAGCCGGTGGACAGGAGAGACCCAGTACTTC.

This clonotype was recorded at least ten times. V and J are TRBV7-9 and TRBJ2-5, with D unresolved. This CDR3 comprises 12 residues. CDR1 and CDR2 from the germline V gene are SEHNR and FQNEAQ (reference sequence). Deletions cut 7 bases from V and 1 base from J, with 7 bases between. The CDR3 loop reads CASTWGQETQYF. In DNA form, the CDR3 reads TGTGCCAGCACCTGGGGCCAAGAGACCCAGTACTTC.

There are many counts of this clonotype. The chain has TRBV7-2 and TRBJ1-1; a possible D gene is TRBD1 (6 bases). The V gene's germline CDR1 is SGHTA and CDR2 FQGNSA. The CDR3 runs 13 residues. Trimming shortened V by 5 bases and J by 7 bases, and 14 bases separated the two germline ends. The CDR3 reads CASSTRGGHEAFF. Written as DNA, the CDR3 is TGTGCCAGCAGCACCCGGGGGGGGCATGAAGCTTTCTTT.

The CDR3 here is CASSLEYRGGEAFF. CDR3 nucleotides: TGCGCCAGCAGCTTGGAGTACAGGGGGGGAGAAGCTTTCTTT. The gene calls are TRBV5-1 and TRBJ1-1, with TRBD1 matching 8 bases. Per germline, CDR1 SGHRS and CDR2 YFSETQ. The CDR3 extends over 14 amino acids. Trimming removed 0 bases from V and 8 bases from J; junction bases left unmatched: 6. Filled out from reference TRBV5-1 and TRBJ1-1, the complete variable domain reads KAGVTQTPRYLIKTRGQQVTLSCSPISGHRSVSWYQQTPGQGLQFLFEYFSETQRNKGNFPGRFSGRQFSNSRSEMNVSTLELGDSALYLCASSLEYRGGEAFFGQGTRLTVV.

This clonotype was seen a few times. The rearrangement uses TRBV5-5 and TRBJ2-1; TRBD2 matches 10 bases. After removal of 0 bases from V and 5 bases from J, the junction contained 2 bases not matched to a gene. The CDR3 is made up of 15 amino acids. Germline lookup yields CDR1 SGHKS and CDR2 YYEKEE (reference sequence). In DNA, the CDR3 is TGTGCCAGCAGCTTGGTCGGACTAGCGGACAATGAGCAGTTCTTC. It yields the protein CASSLVGLADNEQFF.

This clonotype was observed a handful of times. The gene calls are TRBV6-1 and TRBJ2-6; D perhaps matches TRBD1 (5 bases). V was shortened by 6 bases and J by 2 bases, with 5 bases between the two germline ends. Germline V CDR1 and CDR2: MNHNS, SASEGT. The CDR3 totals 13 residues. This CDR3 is CASRTAGANVLTF. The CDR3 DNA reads TGTGCCAGCAGGACAGCTGGGGCCAACGTCCTGACTTTC.

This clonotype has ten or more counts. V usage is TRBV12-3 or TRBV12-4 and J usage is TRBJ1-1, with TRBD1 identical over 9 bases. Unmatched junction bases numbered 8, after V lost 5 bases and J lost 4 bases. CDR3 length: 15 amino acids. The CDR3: CASSPDGQGTTEAFF. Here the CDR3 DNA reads TGTGCCAGCAGTCCGGACGGACAGGGGACCACTGAAGCTTTCTTT.

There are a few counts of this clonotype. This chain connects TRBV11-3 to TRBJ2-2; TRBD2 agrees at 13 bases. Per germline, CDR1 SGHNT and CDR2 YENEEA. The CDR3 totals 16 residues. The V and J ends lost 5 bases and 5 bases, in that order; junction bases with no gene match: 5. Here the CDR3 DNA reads TGTGCCAGCAGCCTAGTGGGACTAGCGGGGACCGGGGAGCTGTTTTTT. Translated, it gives CASSLVGLAGTGELFF.

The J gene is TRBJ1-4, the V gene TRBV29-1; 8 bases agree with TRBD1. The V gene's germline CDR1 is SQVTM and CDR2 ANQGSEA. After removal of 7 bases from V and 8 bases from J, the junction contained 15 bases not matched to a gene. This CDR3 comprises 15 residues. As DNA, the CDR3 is TGCAGCGCTCAATTGCAGGGGGCGATTGGGGAAAAACTGTTTTTT. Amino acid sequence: CSAQLQGAIGEKLFF.

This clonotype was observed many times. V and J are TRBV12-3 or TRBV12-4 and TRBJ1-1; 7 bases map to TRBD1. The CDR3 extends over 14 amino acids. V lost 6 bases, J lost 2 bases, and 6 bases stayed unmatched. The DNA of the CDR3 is TGTGCCAGCAGAAAGGGACAGACAAACACTGAAGCTTTCTTT. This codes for CASRKGQTNTEAFF.

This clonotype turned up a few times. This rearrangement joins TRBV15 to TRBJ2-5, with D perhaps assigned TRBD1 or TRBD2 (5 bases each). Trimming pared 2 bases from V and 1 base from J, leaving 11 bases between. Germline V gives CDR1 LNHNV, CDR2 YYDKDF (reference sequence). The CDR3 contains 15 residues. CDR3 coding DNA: TGTGCCACCAGCAGATCGGGGACGGGCCAAGAGACCCAGTACTTC. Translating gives CATSRSGTGQETQYF.

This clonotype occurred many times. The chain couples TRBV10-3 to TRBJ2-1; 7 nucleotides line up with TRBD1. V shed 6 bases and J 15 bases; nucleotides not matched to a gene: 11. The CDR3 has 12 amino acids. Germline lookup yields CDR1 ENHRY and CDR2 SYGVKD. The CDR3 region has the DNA TGTGCCATCAGCAATACGACAGGGTCAGGGTTCTTC. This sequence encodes CAISNTTGSGFF.

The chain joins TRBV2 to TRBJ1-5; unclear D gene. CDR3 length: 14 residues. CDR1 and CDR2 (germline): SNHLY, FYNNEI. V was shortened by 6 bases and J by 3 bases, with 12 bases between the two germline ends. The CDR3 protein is CASRTDGINQPQHF. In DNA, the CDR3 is TGTGCCAGCAGGACCGACGGAATCAATCAGCCCCAGCATTTT.

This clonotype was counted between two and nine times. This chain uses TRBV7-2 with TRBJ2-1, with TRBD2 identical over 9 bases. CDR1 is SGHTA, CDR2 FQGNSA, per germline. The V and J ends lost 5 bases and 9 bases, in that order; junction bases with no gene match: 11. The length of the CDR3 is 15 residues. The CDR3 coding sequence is TGTGCCAGCAGCCTAAGGGGACTAGCCTCAGGTGAGCAGTTCTTC. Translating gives CASSLRGLASGEQFF. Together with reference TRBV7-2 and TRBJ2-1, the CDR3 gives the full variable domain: GAGVSQSPSNKVTEKGKDVELRCDPISGHTALYWYRQSLGQGLEFLIYFQGNSAPDKSGLPSDRFSAERTGGSVSTLTIQRTQQEDSAVYLCASSLRGLASGEQFFGPGTRLTVL.

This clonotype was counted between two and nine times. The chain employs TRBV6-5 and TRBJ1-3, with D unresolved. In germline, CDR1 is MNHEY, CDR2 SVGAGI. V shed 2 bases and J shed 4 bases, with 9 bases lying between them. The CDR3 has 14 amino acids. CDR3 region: CASSYTVGGNTIYF. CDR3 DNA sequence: TGTGCCAGCAGTTACACGGTCGGCGGAAACACCATATATTTT.

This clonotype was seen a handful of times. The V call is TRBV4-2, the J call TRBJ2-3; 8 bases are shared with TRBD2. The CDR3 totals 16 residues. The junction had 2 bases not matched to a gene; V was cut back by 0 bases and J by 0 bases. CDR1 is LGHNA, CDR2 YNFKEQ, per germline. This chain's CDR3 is CASSQEASGSTDTQYF. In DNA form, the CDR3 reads TGTGCCAGCAGCCAAGAGGCTAGCGGGAGCACAGATACGCAGTATTTT.

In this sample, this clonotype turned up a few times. The CDR3: CSVWWQGVTQYF. For the CDR3, the DNA is TGCAGCGTTTGGTGGCAGGGGGTGACCCAGTACTTC. The chain combines TRBV29-1 with TRBJ2-5, with 7 positions matching TRBD1. This CDR3 region has 12 residues. V gave up 5 bases and J gave up 7 bases; unmatched junction bases: 7. Germline assignment: CDR1 SQVTM and CDR2 ANQGSEA.

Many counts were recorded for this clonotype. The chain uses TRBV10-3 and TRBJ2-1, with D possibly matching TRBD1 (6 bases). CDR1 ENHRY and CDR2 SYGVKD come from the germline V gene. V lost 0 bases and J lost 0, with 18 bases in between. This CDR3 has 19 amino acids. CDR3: CAISESVRPGASSYNEQFF. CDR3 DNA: TGTGCCATCAGTGAGTCGGTGCGTCCAGGGGCGAGCTCCTACAATGAGCAGTTCTTC.

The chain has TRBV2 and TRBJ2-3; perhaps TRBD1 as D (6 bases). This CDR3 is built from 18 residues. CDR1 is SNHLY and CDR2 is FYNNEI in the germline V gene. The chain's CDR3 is CASVGQGNYRRDTDTQYF. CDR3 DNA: TGTGCTAGCGTGGGGCAGGGGAATTATCGACGGGACACAGATACGCAGTATTTT.

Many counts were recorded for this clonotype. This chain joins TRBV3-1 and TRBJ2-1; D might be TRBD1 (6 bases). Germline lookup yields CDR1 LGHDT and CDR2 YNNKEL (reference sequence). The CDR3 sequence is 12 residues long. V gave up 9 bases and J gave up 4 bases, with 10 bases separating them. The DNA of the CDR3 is TGTGCCAGTAGGGACATATACAATGAGCAGTTCTTC. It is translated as CASRDIYNEQFF.

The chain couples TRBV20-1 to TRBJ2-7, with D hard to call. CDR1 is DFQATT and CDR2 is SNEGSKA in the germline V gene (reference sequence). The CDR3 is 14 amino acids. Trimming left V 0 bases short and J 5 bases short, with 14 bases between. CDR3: CSARDPRRGHEQYF. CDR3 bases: TGCAGTGCTAGAGATCCCAGAAGAGGCCACGAGCAGTACTTC.

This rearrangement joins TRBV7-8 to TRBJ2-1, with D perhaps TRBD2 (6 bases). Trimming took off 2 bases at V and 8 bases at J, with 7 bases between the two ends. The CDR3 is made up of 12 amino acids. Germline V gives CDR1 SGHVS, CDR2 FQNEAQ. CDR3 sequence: CASSLRGYEQFF. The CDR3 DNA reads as TGTGCCAGCAGCTTACGGGGGTATGAGCAGTTCTTC.

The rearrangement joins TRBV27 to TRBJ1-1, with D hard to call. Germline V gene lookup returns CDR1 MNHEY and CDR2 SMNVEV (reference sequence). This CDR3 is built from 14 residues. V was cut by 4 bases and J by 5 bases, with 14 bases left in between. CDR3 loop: CASSSTPGRTEAFF. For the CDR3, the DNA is TGTGCCAGCAGTTCCACGCCGGGGAGGACTGAAGCTTTCTTT.

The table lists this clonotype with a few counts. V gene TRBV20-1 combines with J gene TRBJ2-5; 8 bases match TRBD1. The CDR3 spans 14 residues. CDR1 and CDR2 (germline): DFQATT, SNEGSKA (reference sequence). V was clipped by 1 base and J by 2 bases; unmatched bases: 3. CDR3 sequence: CSARVDREQETQYF. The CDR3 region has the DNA TGCAGTGCTAGAGTGGACAGGGAGCAAGAGACCCAGTACTTC.

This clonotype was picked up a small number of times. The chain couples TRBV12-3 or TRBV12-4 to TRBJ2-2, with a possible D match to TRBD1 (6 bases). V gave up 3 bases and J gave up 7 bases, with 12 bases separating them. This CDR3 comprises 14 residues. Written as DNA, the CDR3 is TGTGCCAGCAGTTTTAACAGGGAGTACGGGGAGCTGTTTTTT. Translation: CASSFNREYGELFF.